The source of this T cell receptor (beta chain) is a study of neurological immune-mediated disorders. Overall study: Relapsing-remitting patients made up about 90% of the 34 multiple sclerosis patients, and secondary progressive patients made up 3. Findings of the study overall: Clinical and MRI features did not associate with the cluster found in multiple sclerosis patients. Across subjects, no CDR3 amino acid sequence appeared in expanded clones of more than one subject, a finding that suggested private repertoires in all groups.

The method for making cDNA was 5'RACE, and it used 10-nucleotide random UMIs. TCRdb re-analysed the 5' RACE reads in MiXCR, keeping a single row per CDR3 protein. This table has under 35,000 distinct CDR3 sequences, roughly 1.6% appearing once. Germline values: CDR1 DFQATT, CDR2 SNEGSKA (reference sequence). The CDR3 extends over 14 amino acids. Trimming cost V 6 bases and J 4 bases, with 15 bases left between them. Many counts were recorded for this clonotype. Antigen unknown. V usage is TRBV20-1 and J usage is TRBJ2-2; D gene unclear. This TCR came from a woman aged 30 to 39 with multiple sclerosis. Sequenced material: PBMCs. The CDR3 nucleotides are TGCAGTGCCACCCGGACGGTGGGCACCGGGGAGCTGTTTTTT. This encodes CSATRTVGTGELFF.